The rows below give T cell receptor beta chains drawn from one sample of a study of cytomegalovirus exposure and HLA in healthy donors. Generated by immunoSEQ multiplex PCR, the TCRdb table keeps only in-frame clones and is missing some. The repertoire holds 95,000 to 150,000 clones, 65% to 80% seen once, with 3.4% in the top ten. Sequencing used PBMCs. The receptors were sampled from a young man in good health and CMV-seronegative. The CDR3 runs from the conserved cysteine through the conserved F or W. The order of the fields is D gene, J gene, V gene, clone size, CDR3 protein, CDR3 DNA. The D gene is left open where the match is weak. Size is stated for part of the rows, as once, few or many counts, or as a class when the clone is expanded.

D: TRBD2
J: TRBJ2-1
V: TRBV12-5
size: once
CDR3: CASGSRLAGDTNEQFF
DNA: TGTGCTAGTGGTTCTCGACTAGCGGGGGATACGAACGAGCAGTTCTTC

D: TRBD2
J: TRBJ2-2
V: TRBV2
size: NA
CDR3: CASAGSGGAGTGELFF
DNA: TGTGCCAGCGCGGGCAGCGGGGGGGCGGGCACCGGGGAGCTGTTTTTT

D: NA
J: TRBJ2-1
V: TRBV29-1
size: NA
CDR3: CSVTAPLALGSYNEQFF
DNA: TGCAGCGTTACAGCTCCCCTAGCCCTTGGCTCCTACAATGAGCAGTTCTTC

D: TRBD2
J: TRBJ2-5
V: TRBV11-2
size: few
CDR3: CASSPGLAGGQETQYF
DNA: TGTGCCAGCAGCCCGGGACTAGCGGGAGGGCAGGAGACCCAGTACTTC

D: TRBD1
J: TRBJ2-2
V: TRBV9
size: NA
CDR3: CASSRPGQRVAGELFF
DNA: TGTGCCAGCAGCAGACCGGGACAGAGGGTTGCCGGGGAGCTGTTTTTT

D: NA
J: TRBJ2-7
V: TRBV5-1
size: few
CDR3: CASSRGRGVYEQYF
DNA: TGCGCCAGCAGCAGGGGCAGGGGTGTCTACGAGCAGTACTTC

D: NA
J: TRBJ1-1
V: TRBV5-4
size: NA
CDR3: CASSTAGRAITEAFF
DNA: TGTGCCAGCAGCACCGCGGGACGGGCGATTACTGAAGCTTTCTTT

D: NA
J: TRBJ2-3
V: TRBV27
size: NA
CDR3: CASSLFGDTQYF
DNA: TGTGCCAGCAGTTTATTCGGGGATACGCAGTATTTT

D: NA
J: TRBJ1-3
V: TRBV5-1
size: NA
CDR3: CASSKDSSGNTIYF
DNA: TGCGCCAGCAGCAAGGACAGCTCTGGAAACACCATATATTTT

D: NA
J: TRBJ1-1
V: TRBV27
size: NA
CDR3: CASRLQGGTEAFF
DNA: TGTGCCAGCAGGTTACAGGGAGGGACTGAAGCTTTCTTT

D: NA
J: TRBJ2-3
V: TRBV5-1
size: NA
CDR3: CASSLGGIGDTQYF
DNA: TGCGCCAGCAGCTTAGGAGGGATAGGCGATACGCAGTATTTT

D: TRBD2
J: TRBJ2-1
V: TRBV29-1
size: NA
CDR3: CSQSTSGGELLLYNEQFF
DNA: TGCAGCCAGAGTACTAGCGGGGGCGAACTCCTGCTTTACAATGAGCAGTTCTTC

D: NA
J: TRBJ1-1
V: TRBV5-6
size: once
CDR3: CASSLGFGAFNTEAFF
DNA: TGTGCCAGCAGCTTGGGTTTCGGAGCCTTTAACACTGAAGCTTTCTTT

D: NA
J: TRBJ2-5
V: TRBV10-1
size: NA
CDR3: CASSRGAQETQYF
DNA: TGCGCCAGCAGCAGGGGAGCCCAAGAGACCCAGTACTTC

D: NA
J: TRBJ1-5
V: TRBV5-8
size: NA
CDR3: CASSWGQGRNQPQHF
DNA: TGTGCCAGCAGCTGGGGTCAGGGCCGCAATCAGCCCCAGCATTTT

D: TRBD2
J: TRBJ2-7
V: TRBV7-3
size: NA
CDR3: CASSLVAGGTYEQYF
DNA: TGTGCCAGCAGCTTAGTAGCGGGGGGGACCTACGAGCAGTACTTC

D: TRBD1
J: TRBJ1-6
V: TRBV27
size: NA
CDR3: CASSLRQGNSPLHF
DNA: TGTGCCAGCAGTCTACGACAGGGGAATTCACCCCTCCACTTT

D: NA
J: TRBJ2-7
V: TRBV4-1
size: NA
CDR3: CASSQRDTLSYEQYF
DNA: TGCGCCAGCAGCCAACGGGACACTCTCTCCTACGAGCAGTACTTC

D: NA
J: TRBJ2-3
V: TRBV30
size: NA
CDR3: CAWTRRRNTDTQYF
DNA: TGTGCCTGGACCCGACGGAGGAACACAGATACGCAGTATTTT

D: TRBD2
J: TRBJ2-7
V: TRBV18
size: once
CDR3: CASSRLAGGLDEQYF
DNA: TGTGCCAGCTCAAGGCTAGCGGGGGGGCTGGACGAGCAGTACTTC

D: NA
J: TRBJ2-7
V: TRBV6-5
size: NA
CDR3: CASSYSRTQGEQYF
DNA: TGTGCCAGCAGTTACTCGAGGACACAGGGCGAGCAGTACTTC

D: NA
J: TRBJ1-4
V: TRBV28
size: once
CDR3: CASSFLSRGGNEKLFF
DNA: TGTGCCAGCAGTTTCTTAAGCCGTGGAGGGAATGAAAAACTGTTTTTT

D: TRBD2
J: TRBJ2-3
V: TRBV2
size: NA
CDR3: CASSPLGLARSTDTQYF
DNA: TGTGCCAGCAGTCCCCTAGGACTAGCGCGCAGCACAGATACGCAGTATTTT

D: NA
J: TRBJ1-3
V: TRBV9
size: NA
CDR3: CASSVLSETVSGNTIYF
DNA: TGTGCCAGCAGCGTACTGTCGGAGACGGTCTCTGGAAACACCATATATTTT

D: NA
J: TRBJ1-2
V: TRBV5-1
size: few
CDR3: CASSPRWRSGDRYGYTF
DNA: TGCGCCAGCAGCCCGAGATGGCGTTCGGGGGATCGCTATGGCTACACCTTC

D: TRBD1
J: TRBJ1-5
V: TRBV10-3
size: NA
CDR3: CATQGGTGGSNQPQHF
DNA: TGTGCCACCCAAGGGGGGACAGGGGGTAGCAATCAGCCCCAGCATTTT

D: NA
J: TRBJ2-1
V: TRBV7-9
size: once
CDR3: CASSLAGGQGYNEQFF
DNA: TGTGCCAGCAGCTTAGCAGGTGGTCAGGGTTACAATGAGCAGTTCTTC

D: TRBD2
J: TRBJ2-1
V: TRBV27
size: NA
CDR3: CASSLPPGLAPHRQFF
DNA: TGTGCCAGCAGTTTGCCACCGGGACTAGCCCCTCATCGGCAGTTCTTC